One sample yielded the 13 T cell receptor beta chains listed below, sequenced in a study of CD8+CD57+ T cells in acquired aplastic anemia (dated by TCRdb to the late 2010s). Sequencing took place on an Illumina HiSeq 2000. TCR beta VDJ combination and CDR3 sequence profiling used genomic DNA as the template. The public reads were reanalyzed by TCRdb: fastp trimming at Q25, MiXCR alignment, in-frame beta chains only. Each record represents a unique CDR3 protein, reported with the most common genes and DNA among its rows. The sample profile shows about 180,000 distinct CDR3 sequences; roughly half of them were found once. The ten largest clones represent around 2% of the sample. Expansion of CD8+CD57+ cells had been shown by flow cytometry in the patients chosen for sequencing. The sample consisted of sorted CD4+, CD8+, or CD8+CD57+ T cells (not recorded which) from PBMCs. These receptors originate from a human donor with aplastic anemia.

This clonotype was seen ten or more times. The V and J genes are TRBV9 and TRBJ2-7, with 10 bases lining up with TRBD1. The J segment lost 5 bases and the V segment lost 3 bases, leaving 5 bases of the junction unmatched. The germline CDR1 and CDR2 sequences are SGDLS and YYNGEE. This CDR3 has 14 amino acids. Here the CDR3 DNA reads TGTGCCAGCAGCGCGCGACAGGGGGCAAACGAGCAGTACTTC. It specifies CASSARQGANEQYF. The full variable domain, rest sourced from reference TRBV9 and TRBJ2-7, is DSGVTQTPKHLITATGQRVTLRCSPRSGDLSVYWYQQSLDQGLQFLIQYYNGEERAKGNILERFSAQQFPDLHSELNLSSLELGDSALYFCASSARQGANEQYFGPGTRLTVT.

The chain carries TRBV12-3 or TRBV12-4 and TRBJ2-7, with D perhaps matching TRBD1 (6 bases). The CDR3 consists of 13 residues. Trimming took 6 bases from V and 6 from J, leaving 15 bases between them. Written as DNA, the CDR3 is TGTGCCAGCAGGGACAGTCACCTGGTCGAGCAGTACTTC. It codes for CASRDSHLVEQYF.

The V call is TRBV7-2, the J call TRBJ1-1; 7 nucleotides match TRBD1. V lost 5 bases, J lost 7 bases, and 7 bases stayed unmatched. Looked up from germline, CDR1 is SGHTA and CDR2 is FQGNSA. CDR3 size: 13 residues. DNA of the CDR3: TGTGCCAGCAGCACCCGGACAGGTTTTGAAGCTTTCTTT. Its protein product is CASSTRTGFEAFF. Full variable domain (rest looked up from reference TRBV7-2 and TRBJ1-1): GAGVSQSPSNKVTEKGKDVELRCDPISGHTALYWYRQSLGQGLEFLIYFQGNSAPDKSGLPSDRFSAERTGGSVSTLTIQRTQQEDSAVYLCASSTRTGFEAFFGQGTRLTVV.

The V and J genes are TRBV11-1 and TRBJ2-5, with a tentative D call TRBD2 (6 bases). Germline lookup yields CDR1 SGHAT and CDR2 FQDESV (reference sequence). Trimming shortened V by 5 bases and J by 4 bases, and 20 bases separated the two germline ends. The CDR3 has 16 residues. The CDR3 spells CASSPEGPGESETQYF. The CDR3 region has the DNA TGTGCCAGCAGCCCCGAGGGACCGGGAGAGTCAGAGACCCAGTACTTC.

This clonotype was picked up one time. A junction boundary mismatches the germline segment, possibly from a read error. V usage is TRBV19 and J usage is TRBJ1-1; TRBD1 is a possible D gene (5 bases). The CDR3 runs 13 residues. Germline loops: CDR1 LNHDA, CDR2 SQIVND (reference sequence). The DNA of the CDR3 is TGTGCCAGTAGTAACCGGGGGGATCCTGTGGGGATCTTT. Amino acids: CASSNRGDPVGIF.

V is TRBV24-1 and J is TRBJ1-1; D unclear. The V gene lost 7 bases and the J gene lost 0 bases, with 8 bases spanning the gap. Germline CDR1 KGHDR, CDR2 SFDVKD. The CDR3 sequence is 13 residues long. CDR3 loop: CATRDHMNTEAFF. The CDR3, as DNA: TGTGCCACCAGAGACCACATGAACACTGAAGCTTTCTTT.

The CDR3 reads CASSPDNMNTEAFF. The CDR3 nucleotides are TGTGCCAGCAGCCCGGACAACATGAACACTGAAGCTTTCTTT. The V call is TRBV11-1, the J call TRBJ1-1; perhaps TRBD1 as D (5 bases). The CDR3 is 14 residues long. V was clipped by 5 bases and J by 0 bases, with 10 bases between them. CDR1 is SGHAT, CDR2 FQDESV, per germline (reference sequence).

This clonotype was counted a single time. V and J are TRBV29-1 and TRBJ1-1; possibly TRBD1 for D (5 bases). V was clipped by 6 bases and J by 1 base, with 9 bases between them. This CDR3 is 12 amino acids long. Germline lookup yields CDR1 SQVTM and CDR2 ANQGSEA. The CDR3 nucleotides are TGCAGCGTGGGACGGACGAACACTGAAGCTTTCTTT. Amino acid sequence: CSVGRTNTEAFF. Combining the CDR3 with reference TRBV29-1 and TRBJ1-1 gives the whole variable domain SAVISQKPSRDICQRGTSLTIQCQVDSQVTMMFWYRQQPGQSLTLIATANQGSEATYESGFVIDKFPISRPNLTFSTLTVSNMSPEDSSIYLCSVGRTNTEAFFGQGTRLTVV.

CDR3 nucleotide sequence: TGTGCCAGCAGTTACTCGATAGCGGGAGGACGCAATGAGCAGTTCTTC. Its translation is CASSYSIAGGRNEQFF. The chain recombines TRBV6-2 or TRBV6-3 with TRBJ2-1, with 10 bases matching TRBD2. Germline lookup yields CDR1 MNHEY and CDR2 SVGEGT. After removal of 0 bases from V and 6 bases from J, the junction contained 5 bases not matched to a gene. This CDR3 is built from 16 residues.

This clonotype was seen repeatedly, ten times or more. The CDR3 is CSARGQVLEKLFF. CDR3 nucleotide sequence: TGCAGTGCTAGGGGCCAGGTTTTGGAAAAACTGTTTTTT. This chain joins TRBV20-1 and TRBJ1-4, with D uncertain. In germline, CDR1 is DFQATT, CDR2 SNEGSKA (reference sequence). The V and J ends lost 3 bases and 8 bases respectively, with 13 bases between them. The CDR3 is 13 residues long.

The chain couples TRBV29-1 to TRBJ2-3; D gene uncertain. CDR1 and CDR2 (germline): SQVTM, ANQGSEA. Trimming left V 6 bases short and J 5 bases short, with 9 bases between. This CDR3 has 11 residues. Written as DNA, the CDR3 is TGCAGCGTAGGTGTGCTAGATACGCAGTATTTT. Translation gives CSVGVLDTQYF.

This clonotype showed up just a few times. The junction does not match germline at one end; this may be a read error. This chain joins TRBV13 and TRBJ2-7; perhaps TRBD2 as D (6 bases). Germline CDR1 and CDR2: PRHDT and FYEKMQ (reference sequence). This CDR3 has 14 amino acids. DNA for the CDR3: TGTGCCAGCAGCTTTAGGCTTAGCGGCCACGAGCAGCACTTC. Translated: CASSFRLSGHEQHF.

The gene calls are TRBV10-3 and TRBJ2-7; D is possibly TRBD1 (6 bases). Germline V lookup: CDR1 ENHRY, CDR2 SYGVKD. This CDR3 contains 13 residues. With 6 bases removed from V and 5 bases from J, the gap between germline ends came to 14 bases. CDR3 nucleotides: TGTGCCATCAGAGGGACATCTGGGGACGAGCAGTACTTC. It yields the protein CAIRGTSGDEQYF.